This section outlines one TCR beta chain sequence together with its context. What it recognizes is unknown. Repertoires were generated with immunoSEQ multiplex PCR, while TCRdb's copy carries only in-frame clones and drops some. The table shows about 25,000 clones, with approximately 83% occurring only once. Per germline, CDR1 SNHLY and CDR2 FYNNEI. The length of the CDR3 is 12 residues. Trimming took off 0 bases at V and 8 bases at J, with 7 bases between the two ends. These data belong to a study of OX40 agonist ivuxolimab in advanced cancers. Study findings and constraints: Relative to CD4+ cells, CD8+ T cells on average had more expanded clones. The study found among the lowest clonal expansion in partial responders at 0.1-3.0 mg/kg.

This TCR derives from an adult with an advanced solid tumor such as melanoma, head and neck, liver or kidney cancer. The chain is built from TRBV2 and TRBJ1-2; D remains ambiguous. The sample in question was CD4+ or CD8+ T cells sorted from blood, obtained in a trial of the OX40 agonist ivuxolimab. CDR3 nucleotides: TGTGCCAGCAGTGAAGCTGGGTTAGGCTACACCTTC. Translating it yields CASSEAGLGYTF.